These 11 T cell receptor beta chains share one sample of origin, sequenced in a study of blood T cell repertoires in COVID-19. The data were produced by immunoSEQ multiplex PCR, yet TCRdb's version contains in-frame clones alone and is incomplete. The sample holds roughly 64,000 clones, 65% to 90% seen once. Sequencing input: peripheral blood. These receptors were taken from a man in his forties or fifties with acute or convalescent COVID-19.

This clone was seen only a few times. The V and J genes are TRBV5-8 and TRBJ1-2; the match to TRBD1 covers 10 bases. The CDR3 loop spans 17 amino acids. CDR1 SGHTS and CDR2 YDEGEE come from the germline V gene. V was pared by 4 bases and J by 3 bases, with 12 bases of the junction left unmatched. The DNA of the CDR3 is TGTGCCAGCAGCCTTTGGGACAGGGGAATAAGGGACTATGGCTACACCTTC. This translates into CASSLWDRGIRDYGYTF.

The chain combines TRBV18 with TRBJ1-2; no definite D call. CDR1 KGHSH and CDR2 LQKENI come from the germline V gene. Between the trimmed V and J ends, which lost 3 bases and 0 bases, there was a span of 8 bases. This CDR3 comprises 14 residues. In DNA, the CDR3 is TGTGCCAGCTCACCCGGGGAGACTAACTATGGCTACACCTTC. This translates into CASSPGETNYGYTF.

This chain links TRBV5-8 with TRBJ2-3; 10 nucleotides align to TRBD2. From germline, CDR1 is SGHTS and CDR2 YDEGEE. The CDR3 length is 16 residues. Trimming cost V 4 bases and J 11 bases; bases outside gene matches: 16. The CDR3 sequence: CASSRQLSGGAGWQYF. DNA of the CDR3: TGTGCCAGCAGCCGCCAACTGAGCGGGGGGGCGGGTTGGCAGTATTTT.

This clone has a handful of counts. In DNA, the CDR3 is TGTGCCATCAGCAGACAGGAGAACTACGAGCAGTACTTC. It codes for CAISRQENYEQYF. The V and J genes are TRBV10-3 and TRBJ2-7, with a tentative D call TRBD1 (6 bases). V lost 6 bases, J lost 3 bases, and 12 bases lay in between. Per germline, CDR1 ENHRY and CDR2 SYGVKD. CDR3 length equals 13 residues.

The chain employs TRBV7-8 and TRBJ2-7, with D perhaps TRBD1 (5 bases). The CDR3 covers 12 residues. Deletions cut 5 bases from V and 3 bases from J, with 8 bases between. Germline loops: CDR1 SGHVS, CDR2 FQNEAQ. CDR3 loop: CASSPGNYEQYF. In DNA form, the CDR3 reads TGTGCCAGCAGCCCAGGGAACTACGAGCAGTACTTC. Supplemented by reference TRBV7-8 and TRBJ2-7, the full variable domain reads GAGVSQSPRYKVAKRGQDVALRCDPISGHVSLFWYQQALGQGPEFLTYFQNEAQLDKSGLPSDRFFAERPEGSVSTLKIQRTQQEDSAVYLCASSPGNYEQYFGPGTRLTVT.

J is TRBJ1-6 and V is TRBV5-1; D possibly corresponds to TRBD1 (5 bases). This CDR3 is 14 amino acids long. Germline V gene sequence: CDR1 SGHRS, CDR2 YFSETQ. V was trimmed by 0 bases and J by 7 bases, leaving 8 bases between them. As DNA, the CDR3 is TGCGCCAGCAGCTTGGCGACAGCGAATTCACCCCTCCACTTT. Protein: CASSLATANSPLHF.

This chain joins TRBV20-1 and TRBJ1-2, with 7 bases lining up with TRBD1. Germline CDR1 and CDR2: DFQATT and SNEGSKA (reference sequence). After removal of 5 bases from V and 8 bases from J, the junction contained 5 bases not matched to a gene. This CDR3 has 11 residues. CDR3 in amino acids: CSAGAGGGYTF. CDR3 sequence (DNA): TGCAGTGCTGGGGCAGGGGGAGGCTACACCTTC.

The chain recombines TRBV12-3 or TRBV12-4 with TRBJ1-1; D remains unclear. CDR3 length: 13 amino acids. The V and J ends lost 3 bases and 7 bases respectively, with 12 bases between them. CDR3 sequence reads: CASSLSVLFEAFF. The DNA for the CDR3 is TGTGCCAGCAGTTTGTCCGTCCTCTTTGAAGCTTTCTTT.

The V gene is TRBV29-1, the J gene TRBJ2-1, with TRBD2 as a possible D gene (7 bases). The CDR3 sequence is 15 residues long. V was cut by 3 bases and J by 2 bases, with 14 bases left in between. CDR1 and CDR2 (germline): SQVTM, ANQGSEA. For the CDR3, the DNA is TGCAGCGTTGAGGGCCCGGGGGGCGCCTACAATGAGCAGTTCTTC. Translated, it gives CSVEGPGGAYNEQFF.

This clone was detected once. V is TRBV5-1 and J is TRBJ1-2; D might be TRBD1 (6 bases). From germline, CDR1 is SGHRS and CDR2 YFSETQ. The V end was cut by 5 bases, the J end by 7 bases, with 12 bases between. The CDR3 loop spans 12 amino acids. The CDR3 spells CASRGTLGGYTF. Written as DNA, the CDR3 is TGCGCCAGCAGAGGGACACTTGGTGGCTACACCTTC. The variable domain in full, with the rest retrieved from reference TRBV5-1 and TRBJ1-2, is KAGVTQTPRYLIKTRGQQVTLSCSPISGHRSVSWYQQTPGQGLQFLFEYFSETQRNKGNFPGRFSGRQFSNSRSEMNVSTLELGDSALYLCASRGTLGGYTFGSGTRLTVV.

The chain carries TRBV6-2 or TRBV6-3 and TRBJ1-2; D not certain. This CDR3 region has 12 residues. Germline loops: CDR1 MNHEY, CDR2 SVGEGT. V was cut by 6 bases and J by 8 bases, with 13 bases left in between. CDR3 amino acids: CASSTPGEGYTF. The CDR3 region has the DNA TGTGCCAGCAGCACCCCCGGGGAGGGCTACACCTTC.